This T cell receptor beta chain was recorded in a study of T cells after posttransplantation cyclophosphamide. Worth noting for this clone: As yet, its antigen is unknown.

Method: immunoSEQ multiplex PCR; TCRdb's copy keeps in-frame clones and lacks some. The sample contains 47,000 or so clones, roughly 92% of which appear only once. Regarding the study as a whole: Skin or GI-infiltrating T cells shared few TRB sequences with blood. After PTCy, TRB diversity resembled that of CNI/methotrexate controls. Donor CD8+ memory clones often dominated recipient blood repertoires at later times.

The receptor was derived from a woman in her 50s in good health and a related stem cell transplant donor. The sequenced sample consisted of PBMCs.

In nucleotides, the CDR3 is TGTGCCAGTTGTACAGGGGTTGACACTGAAGCTTTCTTT. Its protein is CASCTGVDTEAFF. The chain links TRBV10-3 to TRBJ1-1; 7 nucleotides match TRBD1. The CDR3 consists of 13 residues. The V gene's germline CDR1 is ENHRY and CDR2 SYGVKD. Trimming removed 10 bases from V and 3 bases from J; junction bases left unmatched: 8.